This is a list of T cell receptor beta chains from one sample in a study of tumor-infiltrating T cells and Merkel cell polyomavirus. TCRdb's copy holds only in-frame clones and misses some; the assay was immunoSEQ multiplex PCR. The sample's table shows dozens of clones. Material: Merkel cell polyomavirus peptide tetramer+ CD8+ T cells sorted from blood. The receptors shown here come from a man in his forties or fifties with Merkel cell carcinoma. The CDR3 runs from the conserved cysteine through the conserved F or W. Each record gives: V gene, D gene, clone size, J gene, CDR3 DNA, CDR3 protein. The D gene is left open where the match is weak. Not every row has a clone size; where given, it reads once, few, many or a size class.

>TRBV5-1|TRBD2|.|TRBJ2-2
TGCGCCAGCAGCTTGGAAGGTAGCGGGAGACCAAACACCGGGGAGCTGTTTTTT
CASSLEGSGRPNTGELFF
>TRBV19|TRBD1|.|TRBJ2-7
TGTGCCAGTAGTCTCGCTGCAGGGGGCGACGAGCAGTACTTC
CASSLAAGGDEQYF
>TRBV6-1|TRBD1|.|TRBJ2-2
TGTGCCAGCCCAGGGGGCAGGGAGAACACCGGGGAGCTGTTTTTT
CASPGGRENTGELFF
>TRBV28|TRBD2|.|TRBJ2-7
TGTGCCAGCAGTGAACTAGCGGGGGGAAGCTCCTACGAGCAGTACTTC
CASSELAGGSSYEQYF
>TRBV27|.|.|TRBJ2-2
TGTGCCAGCAGTGTCTCAACGAACACCGGGAAGCTGTTTTTT
CASSVSTNTGKLFF
>TRBV25-1|.|.|TRBJ2-3
TGCGCCAGCAGTGGGCTTTTGGATACGCAGTATTTT
CASSGLLDTQYF
>TRBV7-2|TRBD2|few|TRBJ2-3
TGTGCCAGCACCAGACTAGCGGTCCGAGATACGCAGTATTTT
CASTRLAVRDTQYF
>TRBV19|.|.|TRBJ1-1
TGTGCCAGTAGTATGTGGGAGGGGACTGAAGCTTTCTTT
CASSMWEGTEAFF
>TRBV16|.|.|TRBJ1-5
TGTGCCAGCAGCCAATTCGTCGAGAATCAGCCCCAGCATTTT
CASSQFVENQPQHF
>TRBV5-6|.|.|TRBJ1-1
TGTGCCAGCAGCCCGGGGTTGAGGGCGAACACTGAAGCTTTCTTT
CASSPGLRANTEAFF
>TRBV10-3|TRBD2|.|TRBJ2-1
TGTGCCATCAGTGAGTCCACTAGCGGGACCTCCTACAATGAGCAGTTCTTC
CAISESTSGTSYNEQFF
>TRBV10-3|.|once|TRBJ2-3
TGTGCCATCAGTGAAGGAGGCAGGACTAGCACAGATACGCAGTATTTT
CAISEGGRTSTDTQYF
>TRBV6-5|.|once|TRBJ1-5
TGTGCCAGCAGAAGAGACAGGACATTGGGGCAGCCCCAGCATTTT
CASRRDRTLGQPQHF
>TRBV29-1|.|.|TRBJ2-5
TGCAGCGTTGGGGTAGCACGGGAGACCCAGTACTTC
CSVGVARETQYF